This is a list of T cell receptor beta chains from one sample in a study of T-cell reconstitution after alpha-beta-depleted transplantation in children. TCRdb used MiXCR to reprocess the PCR reads, holding one entry per CDR3 protein. The data contain about 1,000,000 distinct CDR3 sequences, roughly 29% of them singletons. This specimen consisted of PBMCs, mostly from graft donor cells, obtained 360 days after TCRalphabeta/CD19-depleted stem cell transplant. The receptors were sampled from a boy under two years old who had a stem cell transplant for SCID, so the T cells may come from the graft donor. The CDR3 runs from the conserved cysteine through the conserved F or W.

TRBJ2-5,TRBV2,CASRPRETQYF
TRBJ1-1,TRBV3-1,CASTDRTGLAFF
TRBJ2-2,TRBV6-5,CASSYSAGGLPLNTGELFF
TRBJ1-2,TRBV5-1,CASSLATGAVRGYTF
TRBJ1-1,TRBV12-5,CASGSGQGEDTEAFF
TRBJ2-3,TRBV4-3,CASSQALAVTDTQYF
TRBJ2-2,TRBV4-1,CASSHGGGVNTGELFF
TRBJ2-3,TRBV6-5,CASRSRGDTQYF
TRBJ2-7,TRBV29-1,CSVRTSVYEQYF
TRBJ2-7,TRBV20-1,CSADTGTAYEQCF
TRBJ2-1,TRBV18,CASSPARAYNEQFF
TRBJ2-2,TRBV6-1,CASSLDRGQRTGELFF
TRBJ1-1,TRBV20-1,CSARGQTGGTEAFF
TRBJ1-1,TRBV9,CASSVDIGGASGTEAFF
TRBJ2-2,TRBV20-1,CSASKGAGVNTGELFF
TRBJ2-3,TRBV5-1,CASSLEGLVTDTQYF
TRBJ2-1,TRBV5-6,CASSLPRQSHNEQFF
TRBJ2-1,TRBV5-1,CASNSYNEQFF
TRBJ2-1,TRBV15,CATSRDPGSRNEQFF
TRBJ2-7,TRBV20-1,CSAARDGTRYEQYF
TRBJ2-3,TRBV4-2,CASSRSLGGGDPDTQYF
TRBJ2-5,TRBV3-1,CASSRGLAGGTQYF